This record concerns one T cell receptor beta chain sequence. The repertoire was sequenced with immunoSEQ multiplex PCR; TCRdb's copy has only in-frame clones and lacks some. This sample has around 4,000 clones, with around 78% found just once. Germline CDR1 and CDR2: MGHDK and SYGVNS. The CDR3 is 13 residues long. Trimming pared 3 bases from V and 7 bases from J, leaving 9 bases between. This record belongs to a study of tissue T cells after allogeneic stem cell transplantation. Steroid-refractory graft-versus-host disease after allogeneic hematopoietic cell transplant qualified adults for prospective research-autopsy enrollment.

This sequence was found in an older male patient with steroid-refractory graft-versus-host disease after an allogeneic stem cell transplant. Some T cells may arise from the graft donor. The specimen was esophageal tissue, collected at autopsy. The chain is built from TRBV25-1 and TRBJ2-2, with a weak D call TRBD1 (5 bases). The CDR3 DNA reads TGTGCCAGCAGTGACCAGGGTCACGGGGAGCTGTTTTTT. This sequence encodes CASSDQGHGELFF.